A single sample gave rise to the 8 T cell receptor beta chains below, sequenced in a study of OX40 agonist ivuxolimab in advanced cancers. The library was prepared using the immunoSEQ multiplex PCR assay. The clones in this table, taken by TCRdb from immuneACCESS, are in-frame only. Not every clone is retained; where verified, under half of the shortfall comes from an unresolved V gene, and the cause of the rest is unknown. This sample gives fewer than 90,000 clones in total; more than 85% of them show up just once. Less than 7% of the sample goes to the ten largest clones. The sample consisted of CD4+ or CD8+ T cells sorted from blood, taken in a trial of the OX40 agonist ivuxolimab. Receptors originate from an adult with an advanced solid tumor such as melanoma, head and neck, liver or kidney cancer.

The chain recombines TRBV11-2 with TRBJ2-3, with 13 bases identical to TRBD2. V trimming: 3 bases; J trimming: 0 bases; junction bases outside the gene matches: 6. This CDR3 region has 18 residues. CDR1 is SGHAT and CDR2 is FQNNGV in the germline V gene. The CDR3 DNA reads TGTGCCAGCAGCTTTTGGACTAGCGGGGGATCTAGCACAGATACGCAGTATTTT. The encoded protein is CASSFWTSGGSSTDTQYF.

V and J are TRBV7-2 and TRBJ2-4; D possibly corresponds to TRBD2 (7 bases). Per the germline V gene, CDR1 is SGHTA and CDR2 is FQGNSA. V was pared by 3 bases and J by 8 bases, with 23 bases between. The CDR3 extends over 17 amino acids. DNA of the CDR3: TGTGCCAGCAGCTTGGAGGGGGGGCCTCGAGACTGGGACATTCAGTACTTC. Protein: CASSLEGGPRDWDIQYF.

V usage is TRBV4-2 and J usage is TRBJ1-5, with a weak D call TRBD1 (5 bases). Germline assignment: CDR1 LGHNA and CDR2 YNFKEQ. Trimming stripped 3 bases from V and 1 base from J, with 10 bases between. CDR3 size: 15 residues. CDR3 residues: CASSQQGMSNQPQHF. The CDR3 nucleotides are TGTGCCAGCAGCCAGCAGGGTATGAGCAATCAGCCCCAGCATTTT.

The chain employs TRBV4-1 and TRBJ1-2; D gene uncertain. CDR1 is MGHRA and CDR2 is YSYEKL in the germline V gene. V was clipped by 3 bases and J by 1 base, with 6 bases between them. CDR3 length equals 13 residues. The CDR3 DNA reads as TGCGCCAGCAGCCATGGGGATAACTATGGCTACACCTTC. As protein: CASSHGDNYGYTF.

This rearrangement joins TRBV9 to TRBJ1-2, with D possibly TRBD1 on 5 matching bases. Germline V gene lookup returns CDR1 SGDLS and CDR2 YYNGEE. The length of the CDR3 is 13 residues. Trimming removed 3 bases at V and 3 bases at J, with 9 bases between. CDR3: CASSGGYDYGYTF. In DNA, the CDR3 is TGTGCCAGCAGCGGGGGGTACGACTATGGCTACACCTTC.

CDR3 nucleotides: TGCGCCAGCAGCTTGGGGACTAGCGGGGGGTACGAGACCCAGTACTTC. Translation gives CASSLGTSGGYETQYF. The chain is built from TRBV5-1 and TRBJ2-5; 14 bases are a match to TRBD2. V lost 0 bases to trimming and J lost 5 bases; unmatched junction nucleotides: 3. The CDR3 is 16 amino acids. The germline V gene has CDR1 SGHRS and CDR2 YFSETQ.

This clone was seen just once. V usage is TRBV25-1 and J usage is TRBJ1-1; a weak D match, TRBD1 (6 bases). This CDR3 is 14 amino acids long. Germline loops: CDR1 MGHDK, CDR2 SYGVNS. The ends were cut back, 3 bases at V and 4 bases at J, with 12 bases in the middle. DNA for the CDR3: TGTGCCAGCAGTGACTCAGGGGAACGCACTGAAGCTTTCTTT. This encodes CASSDSGERTEAFF. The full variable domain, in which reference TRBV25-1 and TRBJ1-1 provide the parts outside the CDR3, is EADIYQTPRYLVIGTGKKITLECSQTMGHDKMYWYQQDPGMELHLIHYSYGVNSTEKGDLSSESTVSRIRTEHFPLTLESARPSHTSQYLCASSDSGERTEAFFGQGTRLTVV.

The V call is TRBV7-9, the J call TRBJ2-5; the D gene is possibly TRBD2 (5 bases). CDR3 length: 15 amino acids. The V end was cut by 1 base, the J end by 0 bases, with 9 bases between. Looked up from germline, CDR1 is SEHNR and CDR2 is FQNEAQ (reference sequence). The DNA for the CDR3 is TGTGCCAGCAGCTTAGGGCCCGGGAACCAAGAGACCCAGTACTTC. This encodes CASSLGPGNQETQYF. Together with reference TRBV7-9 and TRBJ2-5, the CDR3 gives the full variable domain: DTGVSQNPRHKITKRGQNVTFRCDPISEHNRLYWYRQTLGQGPEFLTYFQNEAQLEKSRLLSDRFSAERPKGSFSTLEIQRTEQGDSAMYLCASSLGPGNQETQYFGPGTRLLVL.